The 7 T cell receptor beta chains below come from one sample, sequenced in a study of shared clonotypes between healthy human individuals. Using immunoSEQ multiplex PCR, the repertoire was profiled, and TCRdb retains in-frame clones only, with some absent. This table has about 480,000 clones, approximately 79% appearing once. The specimen sequenced was PBMCs. These receptor sequences come from a woman in her thirties or forties in good health. Some clones in this sample may be carry-over from other donors' samples.

CDR3: CASSRNEVETQYF. CDR3 coding DNA: TGTGCCAGCAGCCGGAATGAGGTAGAGACCCAGTACTTC. J is TRBJ2-5 and V is TRBV6-1; D is undetermined. This CDR3 comprises 13 residues. Per the germline V gene, CDR1 is MNHNS and CDR2 is SASEGT. V lost 6 bases and J 4 bases, leaving 12 bases between the germline ends.

This clone was seen a single time. The chain combines TRBV29-1 with TRBJ2-7; 7 positions agree with TRBD2. CDR3 length equals 14 residues. The germline V gene has CDR1 SQVTM and CDR2 ANQGSEA. Unmatched junction bases numbered 14, after V lost 6 bases and J lost 6 bases. The CDR3 reads CSVGTSPGEGEQYF. CDR3 in DNA: TGCAGCGTGGGGACTTCTCCGGGGGAGGGCGAGCAGTACTTC.

The V and J genes are TRBV5-6 and TRBJ2-6; D remains unclear. Trimming left V 1 base short and J 2 bases short, with 10 bases between. CDR3 length equals 16 residues. CDR1 SGHDT and CDR2 YYEEEE come from the germline V gene. The CDR3 DNA follows: TGTGCCAGCAGCTTGTCCCTGACACCTGGGGCCAACGTCCTGACTTTC. It translates to CASSLSLTPGANVLTF.

The rearrangement joins TRBV9 to TRBJ1-2; D gene uncertain. V was cut by 1 base and J by 4 bases, with 11 bases left in between. This CDR3 has 14 amino acids. The germline gives CDR1 SGDLS, CDR2 YYNGEE. CDR3 nucleotide sequence: TGTGCCAGCAGCGTACAGGCCTTCGGCTATGGCTACACCTTC. This encodes CASSVQAFGYGYTF.

V is TRBV5-4 and J is TRBJ1-1, with 8 bases lining up with TRBD1. Germline V gives CDR1 SGHNT, CDR2 YYREEE (reference sequence). The CDR3 consists of 13 residues. V was clipped by 3 bases and J by 3 bases; unmatched bases: 1. The CDR3 protein is CASSSTGDTEAFF. The CDR3 coding sequence is TGTGCCAGCAGCTCGACAGGGGACACTGAAGCTTTCTTT. Looking up the rest from reference TRBV5-4 and TRBJ1-1 gives the full variable domain: ETGVTQSPTHLIKTRGQQVTLRCSSQSGHNTVSWYQQALGQGPQFIFQYYREEENGRGNFPPRFSGLQFPNYSSELNVNALELDDSALYLCASSSTGDTEAFFGQGTRLTVV.

The rearrangement links TRBV6-1 to TRBJ2-7; D call uncertain. Per the germline V gene, CDR1 is MNHNS and CDR2 is SASEGT. The CDR3 has 14 residues. V lost 8 bases and J 3 bases, leaving 17 bases between the germline ends. Here the CDR3 DNA reads TGTGCCAGCTGGGTAATGGGCAGCTACTACGAGCAGTACTTC. This translates into CASWVMGSYYEQYF.

The chain couples TRBV27 to TRBJ2-3, with D tentatively TRBD1 (6 bases). Germline V lookup: CDR1 MNHEY, CDR2 SMNVEV (reference sequence). V was cut by 11 bases and J by 9 bases, with 24 bases left in between. The CDR3 loop spans 14 amino acids. As DNA, the CDR3 is TGTGCCGTTAAAGTGGCAGGCATAGGGGGAACGCAGTATTTT. It translates to CAVKVAGIGGTQYF.